Listed below are T cell receptor beta chains from one sample, sequenced in a study of T cells in Graves' hyperthyroidism and ophthalmopathy. Using its own MiXCR run on the multiplex PCR reads, TCRdb lists one record per CDR3 protein. The data show 500,000 to 600,000 distinct CDR3 sequences, with more than 45% seen just once and 15% to 20% held by the top ten. What was sequenced was peripheral blood or thyroid tissue (not recorded which). The origin of the receptors is an adult woman with Graves' disease, either hyperthyroidism or ophthalmopathy (not recorded which). Each CDR3 is given with its conserved first and last residue. A D gene is named only where the DNA matches it firmly. A row's size may be missing; if present it is once, few, many or a size class.

v_gene: TRBV7-2
d_gene: TRBD1
len: 13
abundance: many
j_gene: TRBJ1-2
CDR3nt: TGTGCCAGCAGCCGCGGGACAGGGGATGGCTACACCTTC
CDR3aa: CASSRGTGDGYTF

v_gene: TRBV10-3
d_gene: TRBD2
len: 13
abundance: .
j_gene: TRBJ2-7
CDR3nt: TGTGCCATCAGCCTTAGCGGGAGCGGTGAGCAGTACTTC
CDR3aa: CAISLSGSGEQYF

v_gene: TRBV13
d_gene: .
len: 14
abundance: many
j_gene: TRBJ1-5
CDR3nt: TGTGCCAGCAGCTCCTCCGGGACGGCCGGTTTCCAGCATTTT
CDR3aa: CASSSSGTAGFQHF

v_gene: TRBV9
d_gene: .
len: 15
abundance: .
j_gene: TRBJ1-1
CDR3nt: TGTGCCAGCAGCGTAGGCCCAGGGGAGAACACTGAAGCTTTCTTT
CDR3aa: CASSVGPGENTEAFF

v_gene: TRBV19
d_gene: .
len: 15
abundance: once
j_gene: TRBJ1-5
CDR3nt: TGTGCCAGTAGTCCGGGACGTAGCAGACATGAGCCCCAGCATTTT
CDR3aa: CASSPGRSRHEPQHF

v_gene: TRBV15
d_gene: TRBD2
len: 17
abundance: once
j_gene: TRBJ2-7
CDR3nt: TGTGCCACCAGCAGTGCTAGCGGGAGGTGGAAGTCCTACGAGCAGTACTTC
CDR3aa: CATSSASGRWKSYEQYF

v_gene: TRBV2
d_gene: .
len: 15
abundance: once
j_gene: TRBJ2-3
CDR3nt: TGTGCCAGCAGTTCGGGACGGTTAAGCACAGATACGCAGTATTTT
CDR3aa: CASSSGRLSTDTQYF

v_gene: TRBV6-5
d_gene: .
len: 14
abundance: many
j_gene: TRBJ2-2
CDR3nt: TGTGCCAGCAGTTACTCTAGTGTCACCGGGGAGCTGTTTTTT
CDR3aa: CASSYSSVTGELFF

v_gene: TRBV29-1
d_gene: TRBD1
len: 13
abundance: .
j_gene: TRBJ2-7
CDR3nt: TGCAGCGTTGAGAGGCAGGGGGCGAGCGAGCAGTACTTC
CDR3aa: CSVERQGASEQYF

v_gene: TRBV29-1
d_gene: .
len: 13
abundance: many
j_gene: TRBJ2-7
CDR3nt: TGCAGCCTGGGGGGGGGGCGGTCTTCGGAGCAGTACTTC
CDR3aa: CSLGGGRSSEQYF

v_gene: TRBV5-1
d_gene: TRBD1
len: 17
abundance: .
j_gene: TRBJ2-6
CDR3nt: TGCGCCAGCAGCTTGGGACAGGGCTTCTTCGGGGCCAACGTCCTGACTTTC
CDR3aa: CASSLGQGFFGANVLTF

v_gene: TRBV20-1
d_gene: .
len: 14
abundance: many
j_gene: TRBJ2-7
CDR3nt: TGCAGTGCTAGAGATCCTTCCAGGGTTTACGAGCAGTACTTC
CDR3aa: CSARDPSRVYEQYF

v_gene: TRBV9
d_gene: .
len: 13
abundance: .
j_gene: TRBJ1-2
CDR3nt: TGTGCCAGCAGCGTACAAAGGACGCGAGGCTACACCTTC
CDR3aa: CASSVQRTRGYTF

v_gene: TRBV14
d_gene: TRBD2
len: 18
abundance: few
j_gene: TRBJ2-1
CDR3nt: TGTGCCAGCAGCCAAGTCGCCGGGACTAGCGGGAGCGCTAGTGAGCAGTTCTTC
CDR3aa: CASSQVAGTSGSASEQFF

v_gene: TRBV7-2
d_gene: TRBD1
len: 14
abundance: many
j_gene: TRBJ1-1
CDR3nt: TGTGCCGGGTCGTGGGGACAGGGGGGCACTGAAGCTTTCTTT
CDR3aa: CAGSWGQGGTEAFF

v_gene: TRBV5-5
d_gene: .
len: 14
abundance: .
j_gene: TRBJ1-2
CDR3nt: TGTGCCAGCAGCCTCCTTCTAGGGAGATCTGGAAACACCTTC
CDR3aa: CASSLLLGRSGNTF

v_gene: TRBV10-3
d_gene: .
len: 14
abundance: .
j_gene: TRBJ1-6
CDR3nt: TGTGCCATCAGTGAAAGAGGGGGGGGTTCACCCCTCCACTTT
CDR3aa: CAISERGGGSPLHF

v_gene: TRBV7-9
d_gene: .
len: 14
abundance: .
j_gene: TRBJ2-5
CDR3nt: TGTGCCAGCACCTTCTGGCCGGGTGTGGAGGCCCAGTACTTC
CDR3aa: CASTFWPGVEAQYF

v_gene: TRBV29-1
d_gene: TRBD2
len: 13
abundance: .
j_gene: TRBJ2-7
CDR3nt: TGCAGCCCCAGGACTAGCGGGAGGTACGAGCAGTACTTC
CDR3aa: CSPRTSGRYEQYF

v_gene: TRBV7-9
d_gene: .
len: 11
abundance: .
j_gene: TRBJ2-7
CDR3nt: TGTGCCAGCAGCTTGGAGTTTGAGCAGTACTTC
CDR3aa: CASSLEFEQYF

v_gene: TRBV29-1
d_gene: TRBD1
len: 19
abundance: few
j_gene: TRBJ1-1
CDR3nt: TGCAGCGTTGTTGGGTCCACAGGGGGCGGTTACTCGGTGAACACTGAAGCTTTCTTT
CDR3aa: CSVVGSTGGGYSVNTEAFF

v_gene: TRBV15
d_gene: .
len: 15
abundance: .
j_gene: TRBJ2-7
CDR3nt: TGTGCCACCAGCAGAGATGGCCCTCAAGCGGACGAGCAGTACTTC
CDR3aa: CATSRDGPQADEQYF

v_gene: TRBV19
d_gene: TRBD2
len: 16
abundance: .
j_gene: TRBJ2-6
CDR3nt: TGTGCCAGCAAACCCAGGGGGACTAGCGGGGCCGACGTCCTGACTTTC
CDR3aa: CASKPRGTSGADVLTF

v_gene: TRBV4-1
d_gene: .
len: 17
abundance: many
j_gene: TRBJ2-7
CDR3nt: TGCGCCAGCAGCCAAGATTGGCCGGGACACTCGTCCTACGAGCAGTACTTC
CDR3aa: CASSQDWPGHSSYEQYF

v_gene: TRBV5-1
d_gene: .
len: 16
abundance: .
j_gene: TRBJ1-5
CDR3nt: TGCGCCAGCAGCCATAGCGGGACCCTTAGAGGACAGCCCCAGCATTTT
CDR3aa: CASSHSGTLRGQPQHF

v_gene: TRBV7-2
d_gene: .
len: 13
abundance: .
j_gene: TRBJ2-7
CDR3nt: TGTGCCAGCAGCAACACGGGGAACTACGAGCAGTACTTC
CDR3aa: CASSNTGNYEQYF

v_gene: TRBV7-9
d_gene: .
len: 14
abundance: many
j_gene: TRBJ2-7
CDR3nt: TGTGCCAGCAGCTTAGATGGGCAGGCCTACGAGCAGTACTTC
CDR3aa: CASSLDGQAYEQYF

v_gene: TRBV6-6
d_gene: TRBD2
len: 14
abundance: many
j_gene: TRBJ2-7
CDR3nt: TGTGCCAGCAGTAGCGGGAGGAACTCATACGAGCAGTACTTC
CDR3aa: CASSSGRNSYEQYF